The 19 T cell receptor beta chains given below trace back to one sample, sequenced in a study of breast tumors, draining lymph nodes, adjacent tissues. Breast cancer patients provided tissue from their axillary draining lymph nodes. MiXCR was run by TCRdb on the multiplex PCR reads, yielding one entry per CDR3 protein. Of about 230,000 distinct CDR3 sequences in the sample, roughly 32% were seen once. The sample was axillary lymph node tissue. These receptors came from a female donor with breast cancer. Some clones in this sample may be carry-over from other donors' samples.

The chain is built from TRBV24-1 and TRBJ1-5; the D gene is possibly TRBD1 (6 bases). Germline values: CDR1 KGHDR, CDR2 SFDVKD. The CDR3 covers 15 residues. V dropped 2 bases and J dropped 2 bases, with 9 bases sitting between them. CDR3 bases: TGTGCCACCAGTGATTCGACAGGAGGCAATCAGCCCCAGCATTTT. Translated, it gives CATSDSTGGNQPQHF.

The V and J genes are TRBV9 and TRBJ2-6, with 11 bases aligning to TRBD2. This CDR3 has 17 residues. Germline CDR1 is SGDLS and CDR2 is YYNGEE. The V and J ends lost 3 bases and 3 bases, in that order; junction bases with no gene match: 5. The CDR3 nucleotides read TGTGCCAGCAGCGGGATTAGCGGGAGGGTTGGGGCCAACGTCCTGACTTTC. It translates to CASSGISGRVGANVLTF.

The table lists this clonotype with many counts. The rearrangement uses TRBV7-2 and TRBJ2-1; 9 bases line up with TRBD1. The CDR3 extends over 14 amino acids. J gave up 10 bases and V 5 bases, and 9 bases lay outside the gene matches. Germline V gene data show CDR1 as SGHTA and CDR2 as FQGNSA. CDR3 sequence: CASSMQQGAGEQFF. In DNA form, the CDR3 reads TGTGCCAGCAGCATGCAACAGGGGGCTGGGGAGCAGTTCTTC.

This clonotype was counted many times. The rearrangement links TRBV9 to TRBJ2-7; the match to TRBD2 covers 14 bases. J gave up 5 bases and V 2 bases, and 3 bases lay outside the gene matches. The CDR3 loop spans 15 amino acids. Per the germline V gene, CDR1 is SGDLS and CDR2 is YYNGEE. The CDR3 nucleotides read TGTGCCAGCAGCGTCGGGACTAGCGGGAGAAACGAGCAGTACTTC. Translating it yields CASSVGTSGRNEQYF.

On this clonotype itself: A single base separates this from a much larger clone, so it may be a read error. The chain carries TRBV11-3 and TRBJ2-7, with no clear D. The CDR3 is made up of 13 amino acids. V was cut by 5 bases and J by 6 bases, with 14 bases left in between. Germline CDR1 reads SGHNT; CDR2 reads YENEEA. The CDR3 DNA follows: TGTGCCAGCAGCCATCATTGGTGGCCCGAGCAGTACTTC. This translates into CASSHHWWPEQYF.

Concerning this clonotype itself: This clone may be a read error of a much larger clone one base away. The genes are TRBV20-1 and TRBJ2-5; no definite D call. Between the trimmed V and J ends, which lost 5 bases and 7 bases, there was a span of 20 bases. CDR3 size: 14 residues. Germline V lookup: CDR1 DFQATT, CDR2 SNEGSKA (reference sequence). The chain's CDR3 is CSAERDGPGATQYF. As DNA, the CDR3 is TGCAGTGCTGAGAGAGACGGCCCCGGAGCGACCCAGTACTTC.

For this clonotype: A junction end diverges from the germline sequence, so it may reflect a read error. This chain joins TRBV2 and TRBJ1-4; 8 nucleotides line up with TRBD1. This CDR3 is 15 amino acids long. Germline assignment: CDR1 SNHLY and CDR2 FYNNEI. The CDR3 is CVSSEQDRVNEKLFF. The CDR3 nucleotides are TGTGTCAGCAGTGAACAGGACAGGGTTAATGAAAAACTGTTTTTT. The variable domain in full, with the rest retrieved from reference TRBV2 and TRBJ1-4, is EPEVTQTPSHQVTQMGQEVILRCVPISNHLYFYWYRQILGQKVEFLVSFYNNEISEKSEIFDDQFSVERPDGSNFTLKIRSTKLEDSAMYFCVSSEQDRVNEKLFFGSGTQLSVL.

This clonotype was seen ten or more times. J is TRBJ1-5 and V is TRBV20-1; D unresolved. Trimming took off 0 bases at V and 3 bases at J, with 15 bases between the two ends. Germline CDR1 DFQATT, CDR2 SNEGSKA (reference sequence). There are 16 residues in the CDR3. In nucleotides, the CDR3 is TGCAGTGCTAGAGATCCCTCAGCAGGCATCAATCAGCCCCAGCATTTT. Translation gives CSARDPSAGINQPQHF.

Ten or more counts support this clonotype. The chain recombines TRBV19 with TRBJ2-6; a weak D match, TRBD1 (5 bases). V lost 5 bases and J lost 2, with 16 bases in between. Germline V gene sequence: CDR1 LNHDA, CDR2 SQIVND (reference sequence). CDR3 length: 17 residues. For the CDR3, the DNA is TGTGCCAGTAGTCCGACAGCTTCAGGCACTGGGGCCAACGTCCTGACTTTC. Translation gives CASSPTASGTGANVLTF.

This clonotype was recorded at least ten times. The genes are TRBV10-3 and TRBJ2-5; the D gene could be TRBD1 or TRBD2 (6 bases each). Germline CDR1 ENHRY, CDR2 SYGVKD. The length of the CDR3 is 14 residues. V lost 6 bases to trimming and J lost 3 bases, with 14 bases between them. The CDR3 coding sequence is TGTGCCATCAGCGAGAGGGGGGTTGAAGAGACCCAGTACTTC. Amino acids: CAISERGVEETQYF.

As concerns this clonotype: One junction end disagrees with the germline gene, perhaps due to a read error. The rearrangement links TRBV2 to TRBJ2-1, with D unclear. Per germline, CDR1 SNHLY and CDR2 FYNNEI. The CDR3 consists of 14 residues. The CDR3 here is CASTARMIGDEQLF. The CDR3 DNA reads TGTGCTAGCACCGCTCGTATGATAGGCGATGAGCAGCTCTTC.

The table lists this clonotype with a few counts. The chain uses TRBV6-2 or TRBV6-3 and TRBJ2-1; 10 bases are shared with TRBD2. This CDR3 region has 16 residues. The V and J ends lost 6 bases and 3 bases, in that order; junction bases with no gene match: 8. The germline V gene encodes CDR1 MNHEY and CDR2 SVGEGT. In nucleotides, the CDR3 is TGTGCCAGCAGAAGGGCGGGGACTAGCGACTACAATGAGCAGTTCTTC. Translation gives CASRRAGTSDYNEQFF.

The sample holds many counts of this clonotype. The chain combines TRBV19 with TRBJ2-3; perhaps TRBD2 as D (6 bases). Germline-derived CDR1 and CDR2 are LNHDA and SQIVND (reference sequence). This CDR3 contains 15 residues. Between the trimmed V and J ends, which lost 3 bases and 3 bases, there was a span of 13 bases. The CDR3 DNA reads TGTGCCAGTAGTATCGGGGAGGCTGGGACAGATACGCAGTATTTT. Protein product: CASSIGEAGTDTQYF.

The sample holds many counts of this clonotype. This chain uses TRBV2 with TRBJ1-1; 9 bases are shared with TRBD1. CDR1 SNHLY and CDR2 FYNNEI come from the germline V gene. This CDR3 has 16 amino acids. Trimming removed 1 base from V and 3 bases from J; junction bases left unmatched: 6. This CDR3 is CASSEGTGEGHTEAFF. In DNA form, the CDR3 reads TGTGCCAGCAGTGAAGGGACAGGGGAGGGGCACACTGAAGCTTTCTTT.

This clonotype was found many times. J is TRBJ2-3 and V is TRBV20-1, with 8 nucleotides matching TRBD1. The CDR3 totals 14 residues. Looked up from germline, CDR1 is DFQATT and CDR2 is SNEGSKA (reference sequence). Germline trimming cut 3 bases from V and 4 bases from J; bases unmatched to any gene: 6. The CDR3 bases are TGCAGTGCTAGGCAGGGGGCATTGGCAGATACGCAGTATTTT. Amino acid sequence: CSARQGALADTQYF.

This clonotype was seen only once. The chain's CDR3 is CASSSGIAVGNQPQHF. The CDR3 DNA reads TGTGCCAGCAGCTCGGGAATAGCGGTTGGCAATCAGCCCCAGCATTTT. V usage is TRBV11-2 and J usage is TRBJ1-5; no clear D. CDR3 length: 16 amino acids. Trimming cost V 4 bases and J 2 bases, with 15 bases left between them. The germline CDR1 and CDR2 sequences are SGHAT and FQNNGV.

This clonotype was counted ten times or more. The chain uses TRBV4-3 and TRBJ2-2, with 7 bases matching TRBD1. The V gene end was trimmed by 6 bases and the J gene end by 0 bases; junction bases not matched to a gene: 10. The CDR3 has 17 residues. Germline loops: CDR1 LGHNA, CDR2 YSLEER. The DNA for the CDR3 is TGCGCCAGCAGAAAAGCAGCCGGGACAGCGAACACCGGGGAGCTGTTTTTT. This codes for CASRKAAGTANTGELFF.

This clonotype was seen many times. V and J are TRBV6-1 and TRBJ2-5; TRBD2 agrees at 10 bases. This CDR3 contains 15 residues. Per the germline V gene, CDR1 is MNHNS and CDR2 is SASEGT. V gave up 5 bases and J gave up 5 bases; unmatched junction bases: 8. CDR3 DNA sequence: TGTGCCAGCAGTTTACCGACTAGCGGGTATGAGACCCAGTACTTC. Residues: CASSLPTSGYETQYF.

CDR3 loop: CASSLGWAGGYTF. The CDR3 bases are TGTGCCAGCAGCTTAGGTTGGGCAGGTGGCTACACCTTC. The chain couples TRBV7-2 to TRBJ1-2; no clear D gene. Germline CDR1 and CDR2: SGHTA and FQGNSA. CDR3 length: 13 amino acids. The V gene lost 1 base and the J gene lost 7 bases, with 10 bases spanning the gap.